Here is one T cell receptor (beta chain) with its context. Its antigen remains unidentified. Base quality data are lacking; no much larger clone is found one base away. This specimen comes from a study of cytomegalovirus exposure and HLA in healthy donors (dated by TCRdb to about 2017). Regarding the study in general: An earlier analysis of approximately 600 of the donors reported roughly 300 Gb of sequence data and approximately 110 million unique TCR beta sequences from 150 million to 200 million T cells. An early release covering roughly 600 HLA-typed donors comprised about 300 gigabases of sequencing data and roughly 85 million unique TCR sequences. Among the roughly 380 genotyped donors, 81% belonged to the genetic ancestry cluster associated with self-reported Caucasian donors. The study was designed to test whether signatures of past pathogen exposure could be identified by cataloging public T cell receptors. The study profiled the T cell repertoires of approximately 700 subjects by immunosequencing and related them to cytomegalovirus serostatus. Along with the approximately 670-subject first cohort, a separate validation cohort of some 130 different subjects was used. To predict cytomegalovirus infection status, the study brought together high-throughput TCR immunosequencing, statistical association of individual TCRs with disease status, and machine learning. To study patterns of TCR occurrence, a later analysis re-analyzed previously published TCR beta repertoires from hundreds of donors and added high-resolution HLA genotyping. In the later analysis, no new phenotypic data were used to find candidate immune exposures; instead, reliance was placed on TCR beta sequences and their occurrence across donors. To decide whether each TCR beta V gene segment behaved as functional or pseudogenic, an earlier analysis of nearly 600 of the donors relied on high-throughput TCR beta sequencing. Donor age, sex, ethnicity and CMV serostatus were compiled together with the repertoire data. A later genetic analysis used genome-wide SNP genotypes for about 60% of the roughly 700 donors, treating that subset as a discovery cohort. All discovery cohort repertoires had been generated using a single sequencing platform. HLA typing covered class I and class II loci at four-digit resolution. Typing coverage differed by locus: A, B, C, DRB1 and DQB1 were typed in about 629-630 donors, DQA1 in 500 to 550, DPA1 in around 610, and DPB1 in 400 to 490. Four to six DR-DQ haplotypes were handled as single units for association and clustering, since linkage in the cohort was strong. On average, 235,054 unique TCR beta nucleotide sequences were sequenced per donor among 398 genotyped donors of the cohort, with around 19% of those sequences being non-productive.

CDR1 and CDR2 were assigned from the germline V gene (reference sequence) as PRHDT and FYEKMQ. The CDR3 numbers 15 residues from cysteine through phenylalanine. The kept DNA is CDR3 alone, 45 bases in frame from the first base. Clipping removes 5 bases from V and 5 bases from J, with 11 as the unmatched junction base count. The cohort consisted of 666 healthy bone marrow donors. At the time of sampling, all cohort members were nominally healthy, though unrecorded immune exposures were likely present. The donor tested CMV seronegative and was one of the 352 seronegative cohort members. A peripheral blood sample was provided by each donor, and peripheral blood mononuclear cells were used for TCR beta sequencing. The Qiagen DNeasy Blood Extraction Kit was used to extract genomic DNA from the blood cell samples. General conclusions and limits of the study: Only TCR beta chains were sequenced in this cohort, and the absence of alpha or paired-chain data limited detectable features. The authors suggested that the approach could potentially be generalized to other disease states and immunological phenotypes. The 87-base-pair reads could not distinguish some IMGT-functional V segments, including TRBV6-2 and TRBV6-3, so those segments were excluded. The presence/absence analyses assumed that sequencing depth was roughly uniform across donors, and that assumption may not be true. The earlier analysis of a few hundred of the donors excluded seventeen rarely observed V segments, including chromosome 9 orphons, because counts were too low. A later analysis found that most CMV-associated TCR beta chains appeared HLA-restricted, with HLA associations seemingly driven largely by CMV exposure. According to a later genetic analysis, donors in an Asian-associated ancestry cluster had fewer N-insertions in productive TCRs than the roughly 660-donor mean. While some public TCRs were present in many individuals, most TCR sequences turned up only very rarely across donors. In a later analysis, several top co-occurrence clusters were reported to appear linked to parvovirus B19, influenza, CMV and Epstein-Barr virus. In a later genetic analysis, a missense DCLRE1C variant was associated with V-gene and J-gene trimming of TCR beta chains, and the association was replicated in an independent cohort. A further reported finding was that TCR beta sequences accurately predicted the HLA-A and HLA-B alleles for most subjects in the first cohort. In an earlier analysis of fewer than 750 of the donors, most TCR beta V segments were observed in productive rearrangements about 87% or about 30% of the time, broadly matching IMGT annotations. In a later analysis, 15,000 to 20,000 TCR beta sequences were associated with specific HLA alleles at a false discovery rate of 0.05. Because some donors lacked HLA typing at each locus, the association tests relied only on the typed subset. A later analysis found that HLA-associated TCR beta chains were more clonally expanded and had lower generation probabilities than equally common non-associated chains. Immune exposure information for the cohort was limited to CMV serostatus. Three of the identified cytomegalovirus-associated TCR beta chains were confirmed in vitro to be specific for cytomegalovirus antigens. Correlated functional status among segregating V segments might reflect linkage disequilibrium, but an unknown experimental factor could not be ruled out. Cytomegalovirus status was reported to be diagnosed by the classifier with high specificity and sensitivity in both the original and validation cohorts. Assigning TCR associations to individual alleles was difficult when HLA alleles, especially DR and DQ, strongly co-occurred. A total of about 180 TCR beta chains were listed by the study as associated with cytomegalovirus. The sequencing pipeline was judged likely to have produced a cluster of highly shared sequence variants as a technical artifact. In a later analysis, the rate of TCR association differed among HLA loci, with DRB1 alleles having the most associated TCRs and HLA-C alleles having the fewest.

Library generation was performed with the immunoSEQ multiplex PCR assay. For the multiplex PCR, a mixture combining 60 forward primers for TCR Vbeta segments and 13 reverse primers for TCR Jbeta segments was used. Amplification of the CDR3 region of rearranged TCR beta genes was performed with a multiplex PCR assay on genomic DNA. The Illumina HiSeq System was used to sequence the amplified TCR beta libraries as 87-base-pair reads. In the original analysis: Across the 500 to 750 repertoires, a later analysis counted 78 million or so unique TCR beta chains, around 10 million of which were shared by at least two donors. Raw reads were error-corrected and collapsed into unique sequences with a nearest-neighbor algorithm that merged closely related sequences to remove PCR and sequencing errors. CDR3 sequences were aligned to IMGT reference sequences to assign V, D and J gene segments. For a sequence to be retained, a match of at least six nucleotides to both a V gene segment and a J gene segment was required. Rearrangements were called productive when the CDR3 lacked stop codons and stayed in frame with V and J; all others were non-productive. CDR3 was defined according to IMGT convention as the region running from the second conserved V-encoded cysteine to the conserved J-encoded phenylalanine. The earlier analysis of about 570 of the donors excluded any sequence lacking an unambiguous match to a single V gene segment. An earlier analysis of several hundred of the donors classified V segments as functional when productive rearrangements were above 56.7% and as segregating when the standard deviation between donors was above 5%. A statistical classification framework was developed to diagnose cytomegalovirus status using the catalog of TCR beta chain sequences. A later analysis assigned V and J genes by comparing TCR nucleotide sequences with IMGT/GENE-DB human TR gene sequences. Using the TCRdist pipeline, a later analysis assigned CDR3 sequences along with most-parsimonious VDJ recombination scenarios. A later analysis defined each TCR beta chain by its CDR3 amino acid sequence plus V-gene family, and excluded reads lacking a unique V-gene family. As a way to deal with suspected cross-contamination and a sequencing artifact, a later analysis dropped 450 to 600 nucleotide sequences that were highly shared and had low generation probability. In a later analysis, a clonal expansion index was calculated for each public chain from normalized within-repertoire ranks of inferred template counts. A later analysis computed generation probabilities with a VDJ recombination model fitted to out-of-frame rearrangements, and checked the results against IGoR. A later analysis scored TCR-TCR, TCR-HLA and TCR-CMV co-occurrence with hypergeometric tests, applying a repertoire-size bias correction to TCR pairs. False discovery rates were estimated in a later analysis by permuting HLA or CMV assignments 20 times. In a later analysis, co-occurring TCRs were grouped using DBSCAN, with TCRdist sequence similarity added in when clustering inside HLA-allele-positive subsets. Repertoires with fewer than 30,000 or more than 120,000 public chains, plus five repertoires with anomalous nucleotide sharing, were excluded from co-occurrence clustering. TCRdb carries this immuneACCESS record with in-frame sequences only. Its versions omit some clonotypes, under half of them owing to an unresolved V gene in the studies checked, with the rest unexplained. V, J and clone size are those of that table, while D and trimming were read from the DNA. This sample gives around 180,000 clones in total; over 80% of them show up just once. The leading ten clones occupy 1% to 1.5% of the sample.

The sequenced sample consisted of PBMCs. This chain is built from TRBV13 and TRBJ2-7, and TRBD2 aligns with 8 junction nucleotides. The receptor was derived from a boy aged 2 to 10 in good health and CMV-seronegative. This receptor has the CDR3 CASSEFRSGENEQYF. The nucleotide sequence reads as follows: TGTGCCAGCAGCGAATTTCGTAGCGGGGAGAACGAGCAGTACTTC.